Listed here are 14 T cell receptor beta chains from one sample, sequenced in a study of blood T cell repertoires in COVID-19. The method was immunoSEQ multiplex PCR; TCRdb's version includes in-frame clones alone and lacks a portion of them. Among some 300,000 clones, more than 75% were seen once, and the ten largest hold 3.5% to 5%. The sequenced material came from PBMCs or T cells enriched from blood (not recorded which). The source of these receptors is a man younger than 45 who had recovered from COVID-19.

This chain connects TRBV7-2 to TRBJ2-7, with TRBD2 as a possible D gene (5 bases). Germline V lookup: CDR1 SGHTA, CDR2 FQGNSA. V lost 2 bases to trimming and J lost 5 bases, with 10 bases between them. The CDR3 covers 13 residues. The CDR3 DNA is TGTGCCAGCAGCTTACCGGGATTAAACGAGCAGTACTTC. This gives the protein CASSLPGLNEQYF.

The CDR3 reads CATSVDRGIHPEQFF. In DNA, the CDR3 is TGTGCCACCAGTGTAGACAGGGGGATCCATCCTGAGCAGTTCTTC. This chain joins TRBV24-1 and TRBJ2-1; 9 bases match TRBD1. Per germline, CDR1 KGHDR and CDR2 SFDVKD. The V gene end was trimmed by 5 bases and the J gene end by 9 bases; junction bases not matched to a gene: 10. The CDR3 runs to 15 residues.

The chain carries TRBV12-3 or TRBV12-4 and TRBJ1-1, with D unclear. The V end lost 1 base, the J end lost 8 bases, and 5 bases lay between the germline ends. The CDR3 consists of 11 residues. This CDR3 is CASSLGQEAFF. CDR3 sequence (DNA): TGTGCCAGCAGTTTAGGGCAGGAAGCTTTCTTT.

V and J are TRBV11-2 and TRBJ1-1; 7 bases line up with TRBD1. Germline lookup yields CDR1 SGHAT and CDR2 FQNNGV. There are 14 residues in the CDR3. V lost 3 bases, J lost 4 bases, and 5 bases stayed unmatched. CDR3 sequence reads: CASSFSTGSTEAFF. The CDR3 DNA follows: TGTGCCAGCAGCTTCTCGACAGGGAGCACTGAAGCTTTCTTT.

This chain uses TRBV18 with TRBJ2-1, with D possibly being TRBD1 (5 bases). Trimming shortened V by 1 base and J by 6 bases, and 13 bases separated the two germline ends. The CDR3 contains 15 residues. CDR1 is KGHSH and CDR2 is LQKENI in the germline V gene. The CDR3 sequence is CASSPLTSGINEQFF. The CDR3 region has the DNA TGTGCCAGCTCACCACTTACTTCAGGGATCAATGAGCAGTTCTTC.

The chain is built from TRBV5-1 and TRBJ1-3; no reliable D call. Trimming cost V 0 bases and J 4 bases, with 8 bases left between them. Per germline, CDR1 SGHRS and CDR2 YFSETQ. This CDR3 has 14 amino acids. The CDR3 DNA follows: TGCGCCAGCAGCTTGGTTCCAGGAGGAAACACCATATATTTT. Amino acid sequence: CASSLVPGGNTIYF.

J is TRBJ1-1 and V is TRBV19; D uncertain. CDR3 length equals 13 residues. V was cut by 5 bases and J by 0 bases, with 7 bases left in between. Per the germline V gene, CDR1 is LNHDA and CDR2 is SQIVND (reference sequence). CDR3 DNA sequence: TGTGCCAGTAGTGCATACATGAACACTGAAGCTTTCTTT. It yields the protein CASSAYMNTEAFF.

This sequence joins TRBV28 and TRBJ2-3; TRBD1 matches 10 bases. V shed 6 bases and J 5 bases; nucleotides not matched to a gene: 5. CDR1 and CDR2 (germline): MDHEN, SYDVKM. CDR3 length equals 14 residues. This chain's CDR3 is CASRRTGGVDTQYF. The DNA of the CDR3 is TGTGCCAGCAGGCGGACAGGGGGAGTAGATACGCAGTATTTT.

J is TRBJ2-3 and V is TRBV3-1 (or the pseudogene TRBV3-2); no clear D. V lost 4 bases and J 6 bases, leaving 8 bases between the germline ends. Per germline, CDR1 LGHDT and CDR2 YNNKEL (reference sequence). The CDR3 is 12 residues long. CDR3 loop: CASSLSADTQYF. The DNA for the CDR3 is TGTGCCAGCAGCCTCAGCGCTGATACGCAGTATTTT.

This rearrangement joins TRBV5-1 to TRBJ2-1; TRBD2 matches 8 bases. The CDR3 spans 14 residues. Trimming at V came to 3 bases and at J to 9 bases, leaving 8 bases not matched to a gene. Looked up from germline, CDR1 is SGHRS and CDR2 is YFSETQ. The chain's CDR3 is CASSSGGNSGEQFF. The CDR3 nucleotides are TGCGCCAGCAGCTCGGGGGGGAATTCAGGTGAGCAGTTCTTC.

The J gene is TRBJ1-1, the V gene TRBV3-1 (or the pseudogene TRBV3-2); a weak D match, TRBD1 (5 bases). CDR3 length equals 12 residues. The V end lost 4 bases, the J end lost 11 bases, and 14 bases lay between the germline ends. Germline assignment: CDR1 LGHDT and CDR2 YNNKEL (reference sequence). The CDR3 here is CASSPNRWSAFF. The CDR3 DNA follows: TGTGCCAGCAGCCCCAACAGGTGGTCGGCTTTCTTT.

This chain links TRBV2 with TRBJ1-1; D may be TRBD1 (5 bases). The germline V and J ends were trimmed by 6 bases and 7 bases, with 15 bases remaining between them. Germline V lookup: CDR1 SNHLY, CDR2 FYNNEI. The CDR3 is made up of 13 amino acids. This CDR3 reads CASRGGGQNEAFF. CDR3 bases: TGTGCCAGCAGGGGGGGAGGGCAGAATGAAGCTTTCTTT. Full variable domain (outside the CDR3, taken from reference TRBV2 and TRBJ1-1): EPEVTQTPSHQVTQMGQEVILRCVPISNHLYFYWYRQILGQKVEFLVSFYNNEISEKSEIFDDQFSVERPDGSNFTLKIRSTKLEDSAMYFCASRGGGQNEAFFGQGTRLTVV.

This clone was picked up one time. The V call is TRBV10-3, the J call TRBJ2-5; 8 bases match TRBD1. The germline gives CDR1 ENHRY, CDR2 SYGVKD. CDR3 length: 13 residues. After removal of 8 bases from V and 5 bases from J, the junction contained 7 bases not matched to a gene. The CDR3 DNA follows: TGTGCCATCGCTGCAGGGGGCCGGGAGACCCAGTACTTC. Translated: CAIAAGGRETQYF.

For the CDR3, the DNA is TGTGCCAGCAGCGGTGATCTCAACACCGGGGAGCTGTTTTTT. It encodes CASSGDLNTGELFF. The chain employs TRBV2 and TRBJ2-2; no reliable D call. This CDR3 comprises 14 residues. V lost 6 bases and J 2 bases, leaving 10 bases between the germline ends. Germline V CDR1 and CDR2: SNHLY, FYNNEI.